This T cell receptor beta chain was recorded in a study of T cell responses to AZD1222 COVID-19 vaccine. General study results and limits: White British ancestry dominated among donors, who included more females, and clonal diversity was possibly underestimated. Just five to seven people given AZD1222 tested seropositive at baseline. Receipt of two AZD1222 doses was followed by a rise in Spike-specific TCR breadth and depth.

Note on this clone: Antigen: not known.

Looked up from germline, CDR1 is SGHKS and CDR2 is YYEKEE (reference sequence). This CDR3 is 14 amino acids long. V was shortened by 2 bases and J by 2 bases, with 10 bases between the two germline ends. Sequencing used immunoSEQ multiplex PCR; TCRdb keeps in-frame clones, though not all of them. The sample has 150,000 to 180,000 clones, approximately 90% seen once. This chain links TRBV5-5 with TRBJ2-5; perhaps TRBD1 as D (5 bases). The sequencing used peripheral blood, collected on day 0 of AZD1222 vaccination. This TCR came from an adult in good health. The CDR3 DNA sequence: TGTGCCAGCAGCTTCAAGGGGTCACAAGAGACCCAGTACTTC. Protein: CASSFKGSQETQYF.